The source of this T cell receptor beta chain is a study of regulatory T cells in long-lasting Graves disease. The study, taken as a whole, reports: Persistent disease favored TRBV28, TRBJ1-2 and TRBJ2-5.

Researchers made TCR beta libraries by using iRepertoire HTBI primers and running Arm-PCR on CDR3 regions. In the authors' workflow: Looking across samples, the authors found some 67 TRBV and some 15 TRBJ segments. A single record per CDR3 protein comes from TCRdb applying MiXCR to the multiplex PCR reads. TCRdb, not the original authors, processed these V and J calls. This sample has 250,000 to 400,000 distinct CDR3 sequences, with about 20% found just once. This clonotype was counted ten times or more. As yet, its antigen is unknown. Time point of the sample: newly diagnosed GD, antithyroid drugs for less than 3 months. The TCR library was made from RNA that had been extracted from PBMCs in TRIzol. An endocrinology unit in Xi'an, China, supplied the patients. EDTA tubes held Nine milliliters of peripheral blood from each patient. Germline V gene data show CDR1 as SGHRS and CDR2 as YFSETQ. After removal of 5 bases from V and 5 bases from J, the junction contained 5 bases not matched to a gene. This CDR3 has 13 amino acids.

This TCR was sampled from a female donor with Graves disease. Material: peripheral blood mononuclear cells (PBMCs), obtained at new diagnosis, from a patient treated with antithyroid drugs. This chain uses TRBV5-1 with TRBJ1-1; 8 bases agree with TRBD1. The CDR3: CASSLDRVTEAFF. The DNA of the CDR3 is TGCGCCAGCAGTCTGGACAGGGTGACTGAAGCTTTCTTT.